The 17 T cell receptor beta chains listed next were all sequenced from one sample in a study of cytomegalovirus exposure and HLA in healthy donors. PCR involved 60 Vbeta and 13 Jbeta primers. Sequencing was performed with immunoSEQ multiplex PCR; in TCRdb, only in-frame clones are kept and a portion is missing. There are 100,000 or so clones in the sample; about 70% occur only once, and about 4.9% lies in the top ten. Material: PBMCs. These receptors were collected from a woman aged 18-29 years in good health and CMV-seropositive.

The V gene is TRBV5-6, the J gene TRBJ2-2, with 13 bases aligning to TRBD2. The ends lost 2 bases at V and 2 bases at J; junction bases unmatched: 6. The germline V gene has CDR1 SGHDT and CDR2 YYEEEE. This CDR3 contains 18 residues. CDR3 protein: CASSFPGTSGDNTGELFF. CDR3 nucleotide sequence: TGTGCCAGCAGCTTCCCCGGGACTAGCGGGGACAACACCGGGGAGCTGTTTTTT. The entire variable domain, with the rest obtained from reference TRBV5-6 and TRBJ2-2, is as follows: DAGVTQSPTHLIKTRGQQVTLRCSPKSGHDTVSWYQQALGQGPQFIFQYYEEEERQRGNFPDRFSGHQFPNYSSELNVNALLLGDSALYLCASSFPGTSGDNTGELFFGEGSRLTVL.

This chain uses TRBV19 with TRBJ2-1; the match to TRBD2 covers 8 bases. V shed 4 bases and J 8 bases; nucleotides not matched to a gene: 10. The V gene's germline CDR1 is LNHDA and CDR2 SQIVND (reference sequence). The CDR3 spans 15 residues. The CDR3 here is CASSRGTRGQDEQFF. CDR3 bases: TGTGCCAGTAGTAGGGGGACTAGGGGCCAGGATGAGCAGTTCTTC.

This sequence joins TRBV6-1 and TRBJ2-7; TRBD1 agrees at 10 bases. CDR3 length: 15 residues. V gave up 4 bases and J gave up 5 bases; unmatched junction bases: 8. Germline CDR1 reads MNHNS; CDR2 reads SASEGT. The CDR3 DNA is TGTGCCAGCAGTGGGCACGGGGGACAGGGGAACGAGCAGTACTTC. It yields the protein CASSGHGGQGNEQYF.

V and J are TRBV5-1 and TRBJ2-1; 7 positions match TRBD1. V dropped 4 bases and J dropped 4; count of bases not matched to a gene: 11. The CDR3 extends over 16 amino acids. Per the germline V gene, CDR1 is SGHRS and CDR2 is YFSETQ. As DNA, the CDR3 is TGCGCCAGCAGCCTCCTTTCCGGGACAGATTACAATGAGCAGTTCTTC. Translating it yields CASSLLSGTDYNEQFF.

V gene TRBV30 combines with J gene TRBJ2-7, with TRBD1 matching over 8 bases. CDR1 GTSNPN and CDR2 SVGIG come from the germline V gene (reference sequence). J lost 2 bases, V lost 0 bases, and 3 bases had no gene match. This CDR3 spans 14 amino acids. The CDR3 DNA sequence: TGTGCCTGGAGTGTAGGACAGGGCCCCTACGAGCAGTACTTC. It codes for CAWSVGQGPYEQYF.

The genes are TRBV9 and TRBJ2-3; 12 bases are a match to TRBD2. Germline values: CDR1 SGDLS, CDR2 YYNGEE. This CDR3 comprises 13 residues. V was clipped by 3 bases and J by 14 bases; unmatched bases: 7. CDR3 loop: CASSERLAGVLYF. The DNA for the CDR3 is TGTGCCAGCAGCGAAAGACTAGCGGGAGTACTGTATTTT.

This sequence joins TRBV19 and TRBJ2-2, with a tentative D call TRBD2 (6 bases). V was shortened by 8 bases and J by 2 bases, with 21 bases between the two germline ends. The CDR3 length is 17 residues. CDR1 is LNHDA, CDR2 SQIVND, per germline (reference sequence). The CDR3 here is CASLQSAGTLNTGELFF. For the CDR3, the DNA is TGTGCCAGTCTTCAGAGTGCCGGGACTCTAAACACCGGGGAGCTGTTTTTT.

The J gene is TRBJ1-2, the V gene TRBV4-1, with 9 bases lining up with TRBD1. Germline values: CDR1 MGHRA, CDR2 YSYEKL. The CDR3 contains 15 residues. The J segment lost 7 bases and the V segment lost 2 bases, leaving 8 bases of the junction unmatched. The CDR3 DNA reads TGCGCCAGCAGCCAACCTCCCGGGACAGGGTCTGGCTACACCTTC. Its translation is CASSQPPGTGSGYTF.

V and J are TRBV27 and TRBJ1-1, with a tentative D call TRBD1 (6 bases). Germline loops: CDR1 MNHEY, CDR2 SMNVEV (reference sequence). V was cut by 3 bases and J by 4 bases, with 15 bases left in between. The CDR3 has 15 amino acids. The CDR3 coding sequence is TGTGCCAGCAGTTTCTACAGGGATTTGGGCACTGAAGCTTTCTTT. Amino acids: CASSFYRDLGTEAFF.

The chain has TRBV7-2 and TRBJ2-7; TRBD2 agrees at 7 bases. Germline V gene lookup returns CDR1 SGHTA and CDR2 FQGNSA. V lost 2 bases, J lost 5 bases, and 6 bases stayed unmatched. This CDR3 has 14 amino acids. CDR3 loop: CASSLSWDYHEQYF. CDR3 coding DNA: TGTGCCAGCAGCTTATCCTGGGACTACCACGAGCAGTACTTC.

The rearrangement joins TRBV19 to TRBJ1-2, with TRBD1 matching 7 bases. Germline V CDR1 and CDR2: LNHDA, SQIVND (reference sequence). There are 16 residues in the CDR3. V trimming: 6 bases; J trimming: 3 bases; junction bases outside the gene matches: 13. Here the CDR3 DNA reads TGTGCCAGTAGCCTAAGGACAGGCCGCCGGGACTATGGCTACACCTTC. It translates to CASSLRTGRRDYGYTF.

The chain has TRBV27 and TRBJ2-1; TRBD1 aligns across 7 bases. V lost 2 bases and J lost 0; bases outside the gene matches: 4. CDR1 and CDR2 from the germline V gene are MNHEY and SMNVEV (reference sequence). The length of the CDR3 is 16 residues. The CDR3 DNA sequence: TGTGCCAGCAGTTTAGAGGGACAGAGCTCCTACAATGAGCAGTTCTTC. This encodes CASSLEGQSSYNEQFF.

V and J are TRBV10-3 and TRBJ2-1, with D perhaps TRBD2 (5 bases). V shed 2 bases and J shed 5 bases, with 19 bases lying between them. Germline V gives CDR1 ENHRY, CDR2 SYGVKD. CDR3 length equals 17 residues. The CDR3 loop reads CAISEPIGLAGHNEQFF. For the CDR3, the DNA is TGTGCCATCAGTGAGCCGATCGGGCTAGCCGGGCACAATGAGCAGTTCTTC.

The chain carries TRBV10-3 and TRBJ1-2; D is perhaps TRBD1 (6 bases). V lost 0 bases and J 14 bases, leaving 13 bases between the germline ends. Germline V gene lookup returns CDR1 ENHRY and CDR2 SYGVKD. The CDR3 extends over 12 amino acids. The DNA of the CDR3 is TGTGCCATCAGTGAGTCCGACAGGCCCCCGACCTTC. This gives the protein CAISESDRPPTF.

The gene calls are TRBV30 and TRBJ1-1; 7 bases line up with TRBD1. V shed 2 bases, J shed 5 bases, and the junction held 5 bases outside the gene matches. Germline-derived CDR1 and CDR2 are GTSNPN and SVGIG (reference sequence). This CDR3 region has 13 residues. Here the CDR3 DNA reads TGTGCCTGGAGTTCAGGGGGTCAAACTGAAGCTTTCTTT. This sequence encodes CAWSSGGQTEAFF. Supplemented by reference TRBV30 and TRBJ1-1, the full variable domain reads SQTIHQWPATLVQPVGSPLSLECTVEGTSNPNLYWYRQAAGRGLQLLFYSVGIGQISSEVPQNLSASRPQDRQFILSSKKLLLSDSGFYLCAWSSGGQTEAFFGQGTRLTVV.

This chain links TRBV7-6 with TRBJ2-7; D is unresolved. CDR1 and CDR2 (germline): SGHVS, FNYEAQ. Trimming took off 0 bases at V and 5 bases at J, with 14 bases between the two ends. This CDR3 is built from 15 residues. The CDR3 DNA sequence: TGTGCCAGCAGCTTAGCGCCAGACTCGGATGACGAGCAGTACTTC. Encoded protein: CASSLAPDSDDEQYF.

This clone has a handful of counts. The rearrangement links TRBV10-3 to TRBJ1-6; no clear D gene. Trimming cost V 6 bases and J 10 bases, with 13 bases left between them. Per the germline V gene, CDR1 is ENHRY and CDR2 is SYGVKD. The CDR3 has 13 amino acids. The CDR3 sequence is CAIREDPGSPLHF. CDR3 bases: TGTGCCATCAGGGAGGACCCAGGATCACCCCTCCACTTT.